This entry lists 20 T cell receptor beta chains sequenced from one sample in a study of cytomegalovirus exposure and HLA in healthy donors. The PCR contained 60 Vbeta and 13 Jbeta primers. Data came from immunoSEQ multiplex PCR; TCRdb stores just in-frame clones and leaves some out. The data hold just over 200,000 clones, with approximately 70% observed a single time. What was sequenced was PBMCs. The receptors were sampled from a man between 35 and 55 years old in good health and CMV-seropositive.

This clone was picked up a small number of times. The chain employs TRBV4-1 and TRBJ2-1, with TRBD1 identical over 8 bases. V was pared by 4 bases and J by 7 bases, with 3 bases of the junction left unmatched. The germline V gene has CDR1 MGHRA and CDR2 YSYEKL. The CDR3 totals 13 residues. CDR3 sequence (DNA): TGCGCCAGCAGCCCTCGACAGGGGAATGAGCAGTTCTTC. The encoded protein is CASSPRQGNEQFF.

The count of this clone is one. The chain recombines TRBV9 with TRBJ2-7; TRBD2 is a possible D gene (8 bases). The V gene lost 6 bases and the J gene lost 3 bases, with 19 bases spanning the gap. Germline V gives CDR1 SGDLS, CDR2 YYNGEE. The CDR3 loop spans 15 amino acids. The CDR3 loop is CASTPGGGQSYEQYF. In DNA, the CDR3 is TGTGCCAGCACCCCCGGGGGGGGACAGAGCTACGAGCAGTACTTC.

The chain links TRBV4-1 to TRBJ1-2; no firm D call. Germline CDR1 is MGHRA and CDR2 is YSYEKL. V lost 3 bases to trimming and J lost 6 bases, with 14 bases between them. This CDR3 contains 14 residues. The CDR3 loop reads CASSQEDGRHGYTF. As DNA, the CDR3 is TGCGCCAGCAGCCAGGAGGACGGACGCCATGGCTACACCTTC.

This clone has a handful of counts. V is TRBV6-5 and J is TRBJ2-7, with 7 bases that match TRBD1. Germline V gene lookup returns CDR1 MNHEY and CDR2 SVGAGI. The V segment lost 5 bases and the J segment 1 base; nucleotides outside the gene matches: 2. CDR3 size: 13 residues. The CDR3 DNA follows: TGTGCCAGCAGTCCGACAGGGTCCTACGAGCAGTACTTC. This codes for CASSPTGSYEQYF.

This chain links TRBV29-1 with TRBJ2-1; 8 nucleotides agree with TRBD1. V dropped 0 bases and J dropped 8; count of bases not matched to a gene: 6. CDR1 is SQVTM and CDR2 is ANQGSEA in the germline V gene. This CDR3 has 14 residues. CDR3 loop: CSVEETGQGYEQFF. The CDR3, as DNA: TGCAGCGTTGAAGAGACCGGACAGGGCTATGAGCAGTTCTTC.

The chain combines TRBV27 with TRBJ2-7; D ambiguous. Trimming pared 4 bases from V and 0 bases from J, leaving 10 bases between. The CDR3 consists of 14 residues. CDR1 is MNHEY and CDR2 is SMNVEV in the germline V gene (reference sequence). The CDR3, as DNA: TGTGCCAGCAGTTCCCATGAGGACTCCTACGAGCAGTACTTC. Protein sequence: CASSSHEDSYEQYF.

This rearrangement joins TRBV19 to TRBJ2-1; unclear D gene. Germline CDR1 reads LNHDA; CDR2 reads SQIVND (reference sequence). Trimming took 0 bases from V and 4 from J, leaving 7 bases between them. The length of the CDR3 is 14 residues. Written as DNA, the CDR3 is TGTGCCAGTAGTATAGACAGGCGATACAATGAGCAGTTCTTC. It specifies CASSIDRRYNEQFF.

As DNA, the CDR3 is TGTGCCACCAGCAGAGATCAGGGCAGCAGACAGGGCGAGTACGGCTACACCTTC. This translates into CATSRDQGSRQGEYGYTF. The gene calls are TRBV15 and TRBJ1-2, with 7 nucleotides matching TRBD1. With 0 bases clipped from V and 8 bases from J, the junction kept 18 bases outside the gene matches. This CDR3 spans 18 amino acids. Germline V gene data show CDR1 as LNHNV and CDR2 as YYDKDF (reference sequence). Filled out from reference TRBV15 and TRBJ1-2, the complete variable domain reads DAMVIQNPRYQVTQFGKPVTLSCSQTLNHNVMYWYQQKSSQAPKLLFHYYDKDFNNEADTPDNFQSRRPNTSFCFLDIRSPGLGDTAMYLCATSRDQGSRQGEYGYTFGSGTRLTVV.

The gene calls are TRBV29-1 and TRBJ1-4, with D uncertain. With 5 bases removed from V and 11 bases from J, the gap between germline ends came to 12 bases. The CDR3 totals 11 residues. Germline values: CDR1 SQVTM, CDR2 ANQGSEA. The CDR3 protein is CSVTHGEKLFF. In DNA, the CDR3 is TGCAGCGTTACTCATGGTGAGAAACTGTTTTTT.

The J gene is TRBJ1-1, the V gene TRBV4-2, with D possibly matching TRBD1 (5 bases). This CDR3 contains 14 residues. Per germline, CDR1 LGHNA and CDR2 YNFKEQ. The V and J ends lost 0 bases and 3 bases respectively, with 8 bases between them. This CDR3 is CASSQDRQHTEAFF. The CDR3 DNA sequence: TGTGCCAGCAGCCAAGATCGACAGCACACTGAAGCTTTCTTT.

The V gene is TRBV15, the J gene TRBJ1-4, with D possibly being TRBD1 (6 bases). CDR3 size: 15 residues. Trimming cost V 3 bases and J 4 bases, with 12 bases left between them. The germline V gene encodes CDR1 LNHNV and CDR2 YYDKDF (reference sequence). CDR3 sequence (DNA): TGTGCCACCAGCAGGGGGGCGGGGGATAATGAAAAACTGTTTTTT. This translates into CATSRGAGDNEKLFF.

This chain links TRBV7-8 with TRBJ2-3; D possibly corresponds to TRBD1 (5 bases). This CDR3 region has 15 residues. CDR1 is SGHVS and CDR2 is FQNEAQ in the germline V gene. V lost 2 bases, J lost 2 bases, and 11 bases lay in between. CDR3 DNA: TGTGCCAGCAGCTTATCTTGGGGCCCCACAGATACGCAGTATTTT. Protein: CASSLSWGPTDTQYF.

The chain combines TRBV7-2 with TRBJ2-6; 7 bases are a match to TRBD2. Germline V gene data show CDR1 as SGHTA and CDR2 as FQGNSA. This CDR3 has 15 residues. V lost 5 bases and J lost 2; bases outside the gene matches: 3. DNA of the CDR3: TGTGCCAGCAGCACTCGGGGGGCTGGGGCCAACGTCCTGACTTTC. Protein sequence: CASSTRGAGANVLTF.

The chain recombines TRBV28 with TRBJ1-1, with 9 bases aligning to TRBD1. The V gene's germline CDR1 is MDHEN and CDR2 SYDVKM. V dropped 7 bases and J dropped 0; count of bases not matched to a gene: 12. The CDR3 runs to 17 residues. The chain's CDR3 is CASIPGQGAFMNTEAFF. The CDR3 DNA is TGTGCCAGCATCCCGGGACAGGGCGCCTTCATGAACACTGAAGCTTTCTTT.

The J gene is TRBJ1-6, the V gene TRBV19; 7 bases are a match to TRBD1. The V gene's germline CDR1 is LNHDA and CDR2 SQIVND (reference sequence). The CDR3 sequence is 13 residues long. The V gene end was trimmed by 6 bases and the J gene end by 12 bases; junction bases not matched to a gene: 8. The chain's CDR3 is CASSPPPGGPLHF. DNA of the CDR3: TGTGCCAGTAGCCCCCCCCCAGGGGGACCCCTCCACTTT.

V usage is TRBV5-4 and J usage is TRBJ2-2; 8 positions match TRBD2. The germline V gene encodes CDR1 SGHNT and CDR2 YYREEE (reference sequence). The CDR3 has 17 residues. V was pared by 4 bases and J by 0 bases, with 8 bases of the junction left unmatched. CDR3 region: CASSRRRGVSNTGELFF. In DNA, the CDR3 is TGTGCCAGCAGCCGGAGGCGGGGGGTATCGAACACCGGGGAGCTGTTTTTT.

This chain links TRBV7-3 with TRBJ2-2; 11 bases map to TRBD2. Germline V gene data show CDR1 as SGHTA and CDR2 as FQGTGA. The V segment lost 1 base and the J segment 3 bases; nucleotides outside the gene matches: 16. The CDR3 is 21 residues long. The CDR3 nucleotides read TGTGCCAGCAGCTTAAGTTCTAGCGGGGGGCCGTCTCCAAGGGACACCGGGGAGCTGTTTTTT. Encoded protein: CASSLSSSGGPSPRDTGELFF. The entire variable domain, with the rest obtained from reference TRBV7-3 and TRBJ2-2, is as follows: GAGVSQTPSNKVTEKGKYVELRCDPISGHTALYWYRQSLGQGPEFLIYFQGTGAADDSGLPNDRFFAVRPEGSVSTLKIQRTERGDSAVYLCASSLSSSGGPSPRDTGELFFGEGSRLTVL.

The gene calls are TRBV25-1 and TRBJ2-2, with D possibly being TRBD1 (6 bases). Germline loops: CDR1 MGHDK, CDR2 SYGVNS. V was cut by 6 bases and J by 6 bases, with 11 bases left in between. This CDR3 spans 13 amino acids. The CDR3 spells CASRQGFAGELFF. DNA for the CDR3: TGTGCCAGCAGACAGGGTTTCGCCGGGGAGCTGTTTTTT.

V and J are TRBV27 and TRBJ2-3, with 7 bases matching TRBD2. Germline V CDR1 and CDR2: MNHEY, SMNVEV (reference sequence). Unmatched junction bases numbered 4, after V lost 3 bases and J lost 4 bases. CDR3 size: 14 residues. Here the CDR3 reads CASSFSREADTQYF. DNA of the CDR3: TGTGCCAGCAGTTTTAGTCGGGAGGCAGATACGCAGTATTTT.

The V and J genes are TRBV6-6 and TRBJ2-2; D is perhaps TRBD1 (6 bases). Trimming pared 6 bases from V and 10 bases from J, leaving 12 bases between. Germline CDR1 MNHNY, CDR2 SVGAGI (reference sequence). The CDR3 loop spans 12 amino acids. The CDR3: CASSLDRLELFF. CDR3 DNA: TGTGCCAGCAGCCTTGACAGGTTGGAGCTGTTTTTT.